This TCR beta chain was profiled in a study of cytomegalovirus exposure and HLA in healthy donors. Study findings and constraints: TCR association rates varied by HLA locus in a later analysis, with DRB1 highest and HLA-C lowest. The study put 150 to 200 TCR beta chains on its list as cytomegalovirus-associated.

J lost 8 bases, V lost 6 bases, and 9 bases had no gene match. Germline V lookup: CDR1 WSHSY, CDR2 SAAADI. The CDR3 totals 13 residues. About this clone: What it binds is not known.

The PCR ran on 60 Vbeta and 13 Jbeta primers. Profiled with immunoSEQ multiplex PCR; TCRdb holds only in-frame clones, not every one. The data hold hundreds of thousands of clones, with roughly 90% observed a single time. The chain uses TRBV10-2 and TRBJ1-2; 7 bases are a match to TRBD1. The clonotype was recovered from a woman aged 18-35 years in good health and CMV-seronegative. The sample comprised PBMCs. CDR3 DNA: TGCGCCAGCAGAGGGGGCACGTTGGGGGGCTACACCTTC. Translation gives CASRGGTLGGYTF.